This entry describes one T cell receptor beta chain. The source of the sample is a study of blood T cell repertoires in COVID-19. Clones were sequenced by immunoSEQ multiplex PCR, and TCRdb holds only the in-frame ones, with some missing. The top ten clones hold about 2.1% of a sample with 150,000 to 200,000 clones, about 88% of them seen once. V lost 4 bases, J lost 2 bases, and 7 bases stayed unmatched. CDR3 length: 16 residues. Germline CDR1 LGHNA, CDR2 YNFKEQ. The sequence derives from a man in his forties or fifties who had recovered from COVID-19. Sequencing was carried out using peripheral blood. The chain uses TRBV4-2 and TRBJ1-5, with 8 bases matching TRBD1. The CDR3 spells CASSPTPDRGNQPQHF. The CDR3 nucleotides read TGTGCCAGCAGCCCAACCCCGGACAGGGGCAATCAGCCCCAGCATTTT.